This T cell receptor (beta chain) was recorded in a study of blood T cell repertoires in COVID-19. Across the study: The cDNA or gDNA used as material had been derived from T cells, B-cell-depleted T cells, or PBMCs.

Repertoires were generated with immunoSEQ multiplex PCR, while TCRdb's copy carries only in-frame clones and drops some. Here the sample spans 400,000 to 500,000 clones, approximately 91% being singletons. V lost 3 bases to trimming and J lost 4 bases, with 11 bases between them. This CDR3 contains 14 residues. Germline CDR1 and CDR2: SGHRS and YFSETQ. Participant ages covered about 18 to 95 years across about two dozen US areas. Within 2 weeks of study entry, exposed participants had contacted a PCR-confirmed or clinician-diagnosed COVID-19 case. The sequence was obtained from a woman between 18 and 29 years old who had been exposed to COVID-19. The sequencing sample was made of PBMCs or T cells enriched from blood (not recorded which). The chain is built from TRBV5-1 and TRBJ2-1; perhaps TRBD1 as D (5 bases). The CDR3 DNA sequence: TGCGCCAGCAGCTCTGGATCAGGGTACAATGAGCAGTTCTTC. Translating it yields CASSSGSGYNEQFF.